What follows is one T cell receptor (beta chain) and its context. This sample stems from a study of cytomegalovirus exposure and HLA in healthy donors. Across the whole study: Earlier, 100 million to 130 million unique TCR beta sequences were recovered from approximately 180 million T cells by an analysis. As released early, the data held about 85 million unique TCRs from HLA-typed donors.

The PCR used 60 Vbeta and 13 Jbeta primers. Method: immunoSEQ multiplex PCR; TCRdb's copy keeps in-frame clones and lacks some. The sample includes about 150,000 clones, 70% to 80% of them seen just once. J was trimmed by 5 bases and V by 8 bases; bases with no gene match: 5. The CDR3 runs 13 residues. Germline V gene lookup returns CDR1 MDHEN and CDR2 SYDVKM. The genes are TRBV28 and TRBJ1-5; 8 nucleotides match TRBD1. Source material: PBMCs. The sequence was obtained from a young man in good health and CMV-seropositive. The CDR3: CASPRTGHQPQHF. The DNA for the CDR3 is TGTGCCAGCCCCAGGACAGGGCATCAGCCCCAGCATTTT.